This TCR beta chain was recorded in a study of T-cell memory formation after mild COVID-19. cDNA libraries for TCR alpha and TCR beta, carrying sample barcodes and UMIs, came from 5'RACE with constant-segment primers. TCRdb re-called the 5' RACE reads through MiXCR, storing one row per CDR3 protein. This table has some 180,000 distinct CDR3 sequences, 10% to 15% appearing once. The CDR3 is made up of 16 amino acids. The germline V gene encodes CDR1 SGHAT and CDR2 FQDESV (reference sequence). Trimming shortened V by 1 base and J by 4 bases, and 15 bases separated the two germline ends. Study-wide points: Mainly CM and EM harbored the contracting CD4+ clones; mainly EMRA harbored the CD8+ ones. Second-wave clones peaking on day 37 lacked confirmed SARS-CoV-2 specificity. Cross-reactive memory appears to have joined, as suggested by some responding clones showing up in pre-infection memory.

Notes on this clonotype: What it recognizes is unknown.

This sequence was found in a man aged 18 to 29 who had mild COVID-19 (a few samples of this study predate the infection). Cell type and time point are not known. The sequenced material came from PBMCs or a T cell subset sorted from them (not recorded which). The chain has TRBV11-1 and TRBJ2-3; D may be TRBD2 (6 bases). The CDR3 sequence is CASSLDGSWGADTQYF. The CDR3 DNA reads TGTGCCAGCAGCTTAGATGGCAGCTGGGGGGCAGATACGCAGTATTTT.